This section outlines one T cell receptor (beta chain) sequence together with its context. The antigen is not known. Generation of TCR cDNA used 5'RACE template switching (which added a universal primer site and UMIs). TCRdb itself ran the 5' RACE reads through MiXCR, one entry per CDR3 protein. Of 200,000 to 300,000 distinct CDR3 sequences in the sample, over 10% were seen once. The data are from a study of T cells after yellow fever vaccination. This CDR3 spans 15 amino acids. Trimming cost V 1 base and J 2 bases, with 12 bases left between them. The germline V gene encodes CDR1 KGHSH and CDR2 LQKENI. General study points: The study re-detected most primary-vaccination clones after the booster (96% CD4, around 89% CD8). Only a small proportion of the clonotypes turned up in both the CD4 and the CD8 compartments, likely arising from convergent recombination.

The chain carries TRBV18 and TRBJ2-7; D is unresolved. The sequencing used CD4+ T cells sorted from PBMCs, collected 45 days after the yellow fever booster vaccination. This receptor was obtained from a man in his thirties or forties who received the YFV17D yellow fever vaccine. The CDR3, as DNA: TGTGCCAGCTCACCACGGTCCAGGCCCACCTACGAGCAGTACTTC. It codes for CASSPRSRPTYEQYF.